Listed here are 21 T cell receptor beta chains from one sample, sequenced in a study of glioma-infiltrating T cells. Amplification of TCR alpha and beta CDR3 regions from RNA used iRepertoire nested multiplex PCR. TCRdb ran MiXCR on the multiplex PCR reads and lists one entry per CDR3 protein. The repertoire includes some 180,000 distinct CDR3 sequences, 32% of them detected once, and around 20% sits in the top ten. Material for sequencing was glioma tissue, nonneoplastic brain tissue, or PBMCs (not recorded which). The receptors shown here come from a human donor with low-grade glioma or glioblastoma, undergoing nonglioma brain surgery, or in good health (not recorded which).

This clonotype has at least ten counts. The chain has TRBV6-8 and TRBJ2-2, with no clear D. Per the germline V gene, CDR1 is MNHGY and CDR2 is SAAAGT. The V gene lost 4 bases and the J gene lost 1 base, with 16 bases spanning the gap. CDR3 length equals 17 residues. The CDR3 loop is CASSLPPPDMNTGELFF. Written as DNA, the CDR3 is TGTGCCAGCAGTTTACCCCCTCCTGATATGAACACCGGGGAGCTGTTTTTT.

This clonotype was recorded at least ten times. The rearrangement joins TRBV6-2 or TRBV6-3 to TRBJ2-1, with D perhaps TRBD2 (6 bases). Per the germline V gene, CDR1 is MNHEY and CDR2 is SVGEGT. Trimming removed 0 bases from V and 8 bases from J, with 8 bases in between. The CDR3 runs 13 residues. The DNA for the CDR3 is TGTGCCAGCAGTTACTCTGGGGGGTATGAGCAGTTCTTC. It translates to CASSYSGGYEQFF.

This clonotype was seen many times. The rearrangement joins TRBV29-1 to TRBJ2-3; D possibly corresponds to TRBD2 (5 bases). Germline CDR1 and CDR2: SQVTM and ANQGSEA. Trimming pared 5 bases from V and 2 bases from J, leaving 11 bases between. The CDR3 is made up of 13 amino acids. The CDR3 nucleotides are TGCAGCGTTACCGGACTTGCCACAGATACGCAGTATTTT. It encodes CSVTGLATDTQYF.

This clonotype was picked up many times. The chain employs TRBV5-4 and TRBJ1-1; 7 bases are shared with TRBD1. Germline-derived CDR1 and CDR2 are SGHNT and YYREEE (reference sequence). The CDR3 has 15 amino acids. V gave up 6 bases and J gave up 1 base; unmatched junction bases: 9. CDR3 protein: CASTTRTGANTEAFF. The CDR3 nucleotides are TGTGCCAGCACGACCCGGACAGGAGCGAACACTGAAGCTTTCTTT.

The table lists this clonotype with many counts. This chain connects TRBV7-8 to TRBJ1-2; maybe TRBD1 (6 bases). Trimming left V 2 bases short and J 3 bases short, with 10 bases between. The germline gives CDR1 SGHVS, CDR2 FQNEAQ. The CDR3 is made up of 14 amino acids. This chain's CDR3 is CASSLRGGDYGYTF. The DNA for the CDR3 is TGTGCCAGCAGCTTAAGGGGGGGGGACTATGGCTACACCTTC.

This clonotype was picked up many times. The chain combines TRBV4-2 with TRBJ2-1, with 7 bases identical to TRBD2. Germline-derived CDR1 and CDR2 are LGHNA and YNFKEQ. The CDR3 consists of 13 residues. With V trimmed by 3 bases and J by 10 bases, 6 bases remained unmatched. CDR3 bases: TGTGCCAGCAGCCAGGGGACTATCCGGGAGCAGTTCTTC. Residues: CASSQGTIREQFF.

There are many counts of this clonotype. The chain recombines TRBV6-2 or TRBV6-3 with TRBJ2-7; 9 bases are shared with TRBD2. Germline V gives CDR1 MNHEY, CDR2 SVGEGT. V shed 7 bases, J shed 6 bases, and the junction held 13 bases outside the gene matches. The length of the CDR3 is 15 residues. CDR3 bases: TGTGCCAGCACCCTCGGGGGTAGCGGGAGTCGCGAGCAGTACTTC. Translated: CASTLGGSGSREQYF.

The table lists this clonotype with many counts. The rearrangement uses TRBV5-4 and TRBJ2-3; 11 bases fit TRBD2. This CDR3 contains 17 residues. V lost 4 bases to trimming and J lost 1 base; unmatched junction nucleotides: 8. CDR1 is SGHNT and CDR2 is YYREEE in the germline V gene (reference sequence). The CDR3 sequence: CASSGATSGTGTDTQYF. CDR3 coding DNA: TGTGCCAGCAGCGGGGCGACTAGCGGGACGGGCACAGATACGCAGTATTTT.

This clonotype was seen more than once but under ten times. The chain has TRBV5-1 and TRBJ1-6; D ambiguous. Trimming stripped 4 bases from V and 8 bases from J, with 10 bases between. This CDR3 has 13 amino acids. Germline V gene sequence: CDR1 SGHRS, CDR2 YFSETQ. The CDR3 protein is CASSTVTDSPLHF. CDR3 DNA: TGCGCCAGCAGCACGGTGACGGATTCACCCCTCCACTTT.

This clonotype appeared many times. The rearrangement joins TRBV5-6 to TRBJ2-3, with 8 bases matching TRBD2. There are 15 residues in the CDR3. Germline V gene data show CDR1 as SGHDT and CDR2 as YYEEEE. V dropped 2 bases and J dropped 4; count of bases not matched to a gene: 6. DNA of the CDR3: TGTGCCAGCAGCTTCCCGACTAGCGAACCAGATACGCAGTATTTT. It encodes CASSFPTSEPDTQYF. The full variable domain, its missing parts supplied by reference TRBV5-6 and TRBJ2-3, is DAGVTQSPTHLIKTRGQQVTLRCSPKSGHDTVSWYQQALGQGPQFIFQYYEEEERQRGNFPDRFSGHQFPNYSSELNVNALLLGDSALYLCASSFPTSEPDTQYFGPGTRLTVL.

This clonotype was seen at least ten times. The chain has TRBV7-8 and TRBJ1-5; TRBD1 is a possible D gene (5 bases). Germline V gene lookup returns CDR1 SGHVS and CDR2 FQNEAQ. The CDR3 totals 15 residues. The germline V and J ends were trimmed by 2 bases and 5 bases, with 13 bases remaining between them. CDR3: CASSLSDSLYQPQHF. CDR3 bases: TGTGCCAGCAGCTTATCAGACAGTTTATATCAGCCCCAGCATTTT.

Ten or more counts support this clonotype. The chain joins TRBV7-2 to TRBJ2-7; D uncertain. Germline CDR1 and CDR2: SGHTA and FQGNSA. CDR3 length: 13 amino acids. Trimming removed 5 bases at V and 7 bases at J, with 15 bases between. CDR3 loop: CASSTSGSGEQYF. For the CDR3, the DNA is TGTGCCAGCAGCACCTCCGGGTCCGGGGAGCAGTACTTC.

This clonotype was observed at least ten times. This chain links TRBV7-2 with TRBJ2-1; 10 bases are a match to TRBD1. CDR3 length: 16 amino acids. CDR1 and CDR2 from the germline V gene are SGHTA and FQGNSA. J gave up 5 bases and V 4 bases, and 8 bases lay outside the gene matches. Here the CDR3 reads CASSSPGGTGDNEQFF. DNA for the CDR3: TGTGCCAGCAGCTCGCCGGGGGGGACAGGGGACAATGAGCAGTTCTTC.

The V gene is TRBV20-1, the J gene TRBJ2-7; 12 nucleotides align to TRBD2. This CDR3 comprises 14 residues. The trim removed 3 bases at V and 5 bases at J, leaving 5 bases unmatched. Germline V gives CDR1 DFQATT, CDR2 SNEGSKA (reference sequence). The CDR3, as DNA: TGCAGTGCTAGGCCTAGCGGGAGGGAACACGAGCAGTACTTC. Encoded protein: CSARPSGREHEQYF.

This clonotype has more than one count but fewer than ten. The rearrangement joins TRBV5-1 to TRBJ1-3; D gene ambiguous. V shed 4 bases and J shed 2 bases, with 10 bases lying between them. Germline V gene sequence: CDR1 SGHRS, CDR2 YFSETQ. This CDR3 comprises 14 residues. CDR3 bases: TGCGCCAGCAGCGGCGGAGAGCCTGGAAACACCATATATTTT. It is translated as CASSGGEPGNTIYF.

This chain uses TRBV30 with TRBJ1-5; tentative D call: TRBD1 (5 bases). V dropped 1 base and J dropped 4 bases, with 8 bases sitting between them. CDR1 and CDR2 (germline): GTSNPN, SVGIG (reference sequence). This CDR3 has 13 amino acids. The CDR3 DNA sequence: TGTGCCTGGAGTGCGGGGGGGAATCAGCCCCAGCATTTT. It translates to CAWSAGGNQPQHF.

This clonotype appeared many times. V is TRBV5-1 and J is TRBJ1-2; 9 bases match TRBD1. Looked up from germline, CDR1 is SGHRS and CDR2 is YFSETQ. The CDR3 is 16 amino acids. Germline trimming cut 0 bases from V and 8 bases from J; bases unmatched to any gene: 11. The CDR3 sequence: CASSLDPGQGVGGYTF. The CDR3 DNA sequence: TGCGCCAGCAGCTTGGATCCGGGACAGGGTGTAGGGGGCTACACCTTC.

The table lists this clonotype with many counts. This chain uses TRBV7-2 with TRBJ1-1; D not resolved. The CDR3 contains 14 residues. Trimming removed 3 bases at V and 1 base at J, with 9 bases between. CDR1 and CDR2 (germline): SGHTA, FQGNSA. The CDR3 DNA reads as TGTGCCAGCAGCTTGGGAGGGCCGAACACTGAAGCTTTCTTT. This translates into CASSLGGPNTEAFF.

The rearrangement joins TRBV20-1 to TRBJ2-7, with 8 bases fitting TRBD2. Germline CDR1 DFQATT, CDR2 SNEGSKA (reference sequence). The CDR3 has 15 amino acids. The V segment lost 6 bases and the J segment 1 base; nucleotides outside the gene matches: 11. CDR3 in DNA: TGCAGTGCCATACATGGGACTAGGGAATCCTACGAGCAGTACTTC. Translating gives CSAIHGTRESYEQYF.

This clonotype came up many times. The rearrangement uses TRBV27 and TRBJ1-3, with D uncertain. The CDR3 runs 11 residues. Trimming removed 4 bases from V and 2 bases from J, with 0 bases in between. In germline, CDR1 is MNHEY, CDR2 SMNVEV (reference sequence). CDR3 region: CASSSGNTIYF. For the CDR3, the DNA is TGTGCCAGCAGTTCTGGAAACACCATATATTTT.

The sample holds many counts of this clonotype. This rearrangement joins TRBV7-2 to TRBJ1-1; no clear D gene. Germline V gene sequence: CDR1 SGHTA, CDR2 FQGNSA. V lost 3 bases to trimming and J lost 3 bases, with 8 bases between them. The CDR3 contains 13 residues. The CDR3 bases are TGTGCCAGCAGCTTTTATGGTGACACTGAAGCTTTCTTT. The encoded protein is CASSFYGDTEAFF.